This T cell receptor beta chain is from a study of PD-1 blockade in classical Hodgkin lymphoma. Notes on the study in general: The causes of the repertoire differences, possibly disease activity or prior therapy, remain undefined.

Following autologous stem cell transplantation, relapse occurred in every patient, and exposure to brentuximab vedotin varied. Best responses were complete response, partial response or progressive disease. Profiled with immunoSEQ multiplex PCR; TCRdb holds only in-frame clones, not every one. The repertoire has tens of thousands of clones, 88% of them found once; the top ten carry over 5%. A remark on this clone: The antigen remains undetermined.

Germline V gene data show CDR1 as SGHRS and CDR2 as YFSETQ. This CDR3 is 13 amino acids long. V lost 7 bases and J 8 bases, leaving 15 bases between the germline ends. This chain uses TRBV5-1 with TRBJ1-4; TRBD1 might be the D (5 bases). Here the sequenced sample was peripheral blood mononuclear cells (PBMCs), taken before the second cycle of nivolumab. This sequence was found in a human donor with classical Hodgkin lymphoma. The CDR3: CASRRGEGEKLFF. The CDR3 nucleotides read TGCGCCAGCCGGCGAGGGGAAGGGGAAAAACTGTTTTTT.